This T cell receptor beta chain was identified during a study of naive and memory T cell subsets. General observations from the study: Naive and memory repertoire findings lacked a ground truth for validation. Each distinct alpha or beta sequence counts as one clonotype. Gini index rose across naive, CM, EM and EMRA in CD4 and CD8.

Germline values: CDR1 SQVTM, CDR2 ANQGSEA. CDR3 length: 13 amino acids. Trimming took off 5 bases at V and 1 base at J, with 12 bases between the two ends. The beta constant-region primer was an equimolar mix of two oligonucleotides covering TRBC1 and TRBC2. The ligated cDNA underwent four PCR rounds using SP2 and nested alpha and beta constant-region primers. Each CDR3 protein gets one entry after TCRdb re-called the UMI-ligation and nested PCR reads with MiXCR. The repertoire holds about 21,000 distinct CDR3 sequences, with more than 9.5% as singletons. As regards this clonotype: Antigen specificity is unknown.

The source is a human donor in good health. The chain uses TRBV29-1 and TRBJ2-7; no reliable D call. Material for sequencing was central memory CD8+ T cells from blood. CDR3 sequence (DNA): TGCAGCGTTATTGGGCCCGCATCCTACGAGCAGTACTTC. Its translation is CSVIGPASYEQYF.